This T cell receptor (beta chain) originates from a study of T-cell reconstitution after alpha-beta-depleted transplantation in children. It was with unique molecular identifiers that the TCRbeta library was prepared. TCRdb ran MiXCR on the PCR reads and lists one entry per CDR3 protein. The sample shows some 280,000 distinct CDR3 sequences, more than 9% of them seen only once. The germline V gene encodes CDR1 SEHNR and CDR2 FQNEAQ (reference sequence). This CDR3 contains 11 residues. A word on this clonotype: The junction and the germline gene differ at one end; a read error may be behind it.

The chain couples TRBV7-9 to TRBJ2-5, with a tentative D call TRBD2 (5 bases). The specimen was PBMCs from the stem cell graft donor, collected from the stem cell graft. The clonotype comes from a human donor who donated a stem cell graft to a child with SCID. The CDR3 sequence is CASSLVGLVLF. As DNA, the CDR3 is TGTGCCAGCAGCTTAGTAGGACTCGTCCTATTC.